Below, 19 T cell receptor beta chains from the same sample are listed, as sequenced in a study of cytomegalovirus exposure and HLA in healthy donors. The PCR contained 60 Vbeta and 13 Jbeta primers. Assay used: immunoSEQ multiplex PCR; TCRdb lists only in-frame clones, some missing. The sample yields some 150,000 clones, approximately 78% seen once. Source material: PBMCs. The receptors were sampled from a man aged 35-49 years in good health and CMV-seropositive.

J is TRBJ2-3 and V is TRBV15, with a tentative D call TRBD1 (5 bases). Trimming shortened V by 0 bases and J by 7 bases, and 17 bases separated the two germline ends. This CDR3 comprises 16 residues. Germline lookup yields CDR1 LNHNV and CDR2 YYDKDF (reference sequence). The CDR3 DNA reads TGTGCCACCAGCAGAGATAAGGGGCAGGGTTTGAATACGCAGTATTTT. It yields the protein CATSRDKGQGLNTQYF.

The rearrangement links TRBV28 to TRBJ2-1; unclear D gene. Trimming shortened V by 10 bases and J by 4 bases, and 8 bases separated the two germline ends. The CDR3 runs 11 residues. Germline V gene sequence: CDR1 MDHEN, CDR2 SYDVKM. The CDR3 DNA reads TGTGCCACCACAGCTTACAATGAGCAGTTCTTC. This gives the protein CATTAYNEQFF.

The chain carries TRBV28 and TRBJ1-2; TRBD1 aligns across 10 bases. V shed 6 bases, J shed 7 bases, and the junction held 8 bases outside the gene matches. Germline V gene data show CDR1 as MDHEN and CDR2 as SYDVKM. The CDR3 totals 14 residues. Written as DNA, the CDR3 is TGTGCCAGCAGCTGGACAGGGGGACTGCGTGGCTACACCTTC. Protein: CASSWTGGLRGYTF.

Only one count was recorded for this clone. This chain uses TRBV5-4 with TRBJ2-7; TRBD2 matches 8 bases. The V gene's germline CDR1 is SGHNT and CDR2 YYREEE (reference sequence). The CDR3 loop spans 15 amino acids. The trim removed 4 bases at V and 1 base at J, leaving 7 bases unmatched. For the CDR3, the DNA is TGTGCCAGCAGCCGTAGCGGGGATCGGTCCTACGAGCAGTACTTC. This gives the protein CASSRSGDRSYEQYF.

In its sample, this clone was seen a few times. V usage is TRBV9 and J usage is TRBJ2-7; D call uncertain. Trimming removed 0 bases from V and 1 base from J, with 8 bases in between. The CDR3 sequence is 14 residues long. Germline CDR1 and CDR2: SGDLS and YYNGEE. CDR3 residues: CASSVATGSYEQYF. CDR3 DNA: TGTGCCAGCAGCGTAGCTACTGGTTCCTACGAGCAGTACTTC.

This chain uses TRBV5-1 with TRBJ2-7, with D unresolved. Trimming shortened V by 4 bases and J by 2 bases, and 4 bases separated the two germline ends. The CDR3 is 11 residues long. Germline V gives CDR1 SGHRS, CDR2 YFSETQ. CDR3 DNA: TGCGCCAGCAGCAATACCTACGAGCAGTACTTC. It codes for CASSNTYEQYF.

A single count supports this clone. The CDR3 loop is CATSRGGEDTQYF. The DNA for the CDR3 is TGTGCCACCAGCAGGGGAGGAGAAGATACGCAGTATTTT. V usage is TRBV15 and J usage is TRBJ2-3, with D possibly matching TRBD2 (6 bases). V gave up 3 bases and J gave up 5 bases, with 9 bases separating them. Germline V gives CDR1 LNHNV, CDR2 YYDKDF (reference sequence). CDR3 length equals 13 residues.

The genes are TRBV5-1 and TRBJ1-1, with D possibly TRBD1 on 5 matching bases. This CDR3 has 13 amino acids. Germline V lookup: CDR1 SGHRS, CDR2 YFSETQ. Trimming took 2 bases from V and 1 from J, leaving 6 bases between them. The CDR3 region has the DNA TGCGCCAGCAGCTTCGGACAGAACACTGAAGCTTTCTTT. This gives the protein CASSFGQNTEAFF. The complete variable domain, with remaining parts taken from reference TRBV5-1 and TRBJ1-1, reads KAGVTQTPRYLIKTRGQQVTLSCSPISGHRSVSWYQQTPGQGLQFLFEYFSETQRNKGNFPGRFSGRQFSNSRSEMNVSTLELGDSALYLCASSFGQNTEAFFGQGTRLTVV.

V gene TRBV7-7 combines with J gene TRBJ2-3, with 11 bases fitting TRBD2. Germline CDR1 is SSHAT and CDR2 is FNYEAQ (reference sequence). Trimming removed 4 bases from V and 4 bases from J; junction bases left unmatched: 10. This CDR3 region has 17 residues. CDR3 bases: TGTGCCAGCAGCTCCGGGGGAGGGACTAGCGGTTCAGATACGCAGTATTTT. Protein sequence: CASSSGGGTSGSDTQYF.

The rearrangement joins TRBV7-2 to TRBJ2-1; D remains ambiguous. Germline loops: CDR1 SGHTA, CDR2 FQGNSA. The V end lost 4 bases, the J end lost 9 bases, and 16 bases lay between the germline ends. The length of the CDR3 is 14 residues. The CDR3 DNA is TGTGCCAGCAGCTCCGGATTCCTTGGGCGTGAGCAGTTCTTC. Translation gives CASSSGFLGREQFF.

This clone was counted only a few times. This sequence joins TRBV28 and TRBJ2-5, with 11 nucleotides matching TRBD1. The J call may be faulty, since TRBJ2-7 better matches the DNA end. The CDR3 covers 19 residues. Germline loops: CDR1 MDHEN, CDR2 SYDVKM. The DNA of the CDR3 is TGTGCCAGCAGTTCCCCGGACAGGGGGCGGATTGGCATTCTCTACGAGCAGTACTTC. It specifies CASSSPDRGRIGILYEQYF.

The chain combines TRBV18 with TRBJ1-5; a possible D gene is TRBD1 (6 bases). Deletions cut 2 bases from V and 6 bases from J, with 11 bases between. The CDR3 is made up of 14 amino acids. The germline V gene has CDR1 KGHSH and CDR2 LQKENI. CDR3 DNA sequence: TGTGCCAGCTCACCAACACAGGGTTCTCAGCCCCAGCATTTT. Its translation is CASSPTQGSQPQHF.

The CDR3 nucleotides are TGCAGCGTCACAGGACAGGGCTACGAGCAGTACTTC. As protein: CSVTGQGYEQYF. This chain joins TRBV29-1 and TRBJ2-7; 8 bases are a match to TRBD1. The CDR3 sequence is 12 residues long. The ends lost 6 bases at V and 3 bases at J; junction bases unmatched: 4. Germline V lookup: CDR1 SQVTM, CDR2 ANQGSEA.

J is TRBJ1-5 and V is TRBV25-1; no firm D call. CDR1 is MGHDK and CDR2 is SYGVNS in the germline V gene. With 3 bases removed from V and 4 bases from J, the gap between germline ends came to 10 bases. CDR3 size: 14 residues. CDR3 sequence reads: CASSEGGFNQPQHF. CDR3 bases: TGTGCCAGCAGTGAGGGAGGGTTTAATCAGCCCCAGCATTTT. Looking up the rest from reference TRBV25-1 and TRBJ1-5 gives the full variable domain: EADIYQTPRYLVIGTGKKITLECSQTMGHDKMYWYQQDPGMELHLIHYSYGVNSTEKGDLSSESTVSRIRTEHFPLTLESARPSHTSQYLCASSEGGFNQPQHFGDGTRLSIL.

This clone was seen at least ten times. The chain carries TRBV29-1 and TRBJ1-3; D gene uncertain. The V end was cut by 4 bases, the J end by 0 bases, with 7 bases between. The CDR3 extends over 13 amino acids. Germline V gene lookup returns CDR1 SQVTM and CDR2 ANQGSEA. CDR3 loop: CSVASSSGNTIYF. CDR3 sequence (DNA): TGCAGCGTTGCTTCCAGCTCTGGAAACACCATATATTTT.

This clone was recorded a few times. The rearrangement uses TRBV29-1 and TRBJ1-1; tentative D call: TRBD1 (6 bases). The CDR3 extends over 13 amino acids. Germline values: CDR1 SQVTM, CDR2 ANQGSEA. V lost 7 bases and J 0 bases, leaving 12 bases between the germline ends. The chain's CDR3 is CSAEDRMNTEAFF. The CDR3 DNA sequence: TGCAGCGCCGAGGACAGAATGAACACTGAAGCTTTCTTT.

This clone was detected once. CDR3 bases: TGTGCCAGCGGCCATACTAGCGCCAGCTCCTACAATGAGCAGTTCTTC. Translation: CASGHTSASSYNEQFF. This sequence joins TRBV7-3 and TRBJ2-1, with 7 bases lining up with TRBD2. V was clipped by 8 bases and J by 0 bases; unmatched bases: 10. Germline V gene sequence: CDR1 SGHTA, CDR2 FQGTGA. This CDR3 comprises 16 residues.

The chain employs TRBV19 and TRBJ2-7, with D tentatively TRBD2 (5 bases). Germline V lookup: CDR1 LNHDA, CDR2 SQIVND (reference sequence). Trimming cost V 5 bases and J 2 bases, with 13 bases left between them. The CDR3 length is 14 residues. This CDR3 reads CASSQSGGPYEQYF. In DNA form, the CDR3 reads TGTGCCAGTAGTCAGAGCGGCGGCCCCTACGAGCAGTACTTC.

The chain combines TRBV6-5 with TRBJ1-1; the D is unclear. The V end was cut by 6 bases, the J end by 9 bases, with 14 bases between. The CDR3 has 12 residues. Germline-derived CDR1 and CDR2 are MNHEY and SVGAGI. CDR3 residues: CASRRETWKAFF. In DNA form, the CDR3 reads TGTGCCAGCAGGAGGGAGACCTGGAAAGCTTTCTTT.